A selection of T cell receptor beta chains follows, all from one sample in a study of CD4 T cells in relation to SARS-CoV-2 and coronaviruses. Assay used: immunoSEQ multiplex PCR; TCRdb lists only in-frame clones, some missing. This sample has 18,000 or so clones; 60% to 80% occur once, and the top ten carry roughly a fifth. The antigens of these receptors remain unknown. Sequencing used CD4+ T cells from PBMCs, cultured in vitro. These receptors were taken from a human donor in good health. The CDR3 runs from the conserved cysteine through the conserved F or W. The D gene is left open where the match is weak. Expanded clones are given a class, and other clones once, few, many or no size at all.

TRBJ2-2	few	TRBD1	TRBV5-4	CASSSNRGHTGELFF	TGTGCCAGCAGCTCGAACAGGGGGCACACCGGGGAGCTGTTTTTT
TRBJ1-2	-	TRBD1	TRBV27	CASRPGGAPGGYTF	TGTGCCAGCAGACCAGGGGGCGCCCCGGGTGGCTACACCTTC
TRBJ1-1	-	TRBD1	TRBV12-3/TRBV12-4	CASRSYRGTEAFF	TGTGCCAGCAGAAGCTACAGGGGCACTGAAGCTTTCTTT
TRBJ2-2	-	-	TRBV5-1	CASSLGPGELFF	TGCGCCAGCAGCTTGGGTCCCGGGGAGCTGTTTTTT
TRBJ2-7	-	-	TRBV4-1	CASSPWTAASYEQYF	TGCGCCAGCAGCCCCTGGACAGCAGCCTCCTACGAGCAGTACTTC
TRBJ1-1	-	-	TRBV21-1	CVLPSLGQGKNTEAFF	TGTGTACTTCCCTCACTGGGACAGGGGAAGAACACTGAAGCTTTCTTT
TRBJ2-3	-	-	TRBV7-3	CASSSNAATDTQYF	TGTGCCAGCAGCAGCAATGCTGCCACAGATACGCAGTATTTT
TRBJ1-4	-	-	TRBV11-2	CASSLDLGVKKLFF	TGTGCCAGCAGCTTAGATCTGGGGGTGAAGAAACTGTTTTTT
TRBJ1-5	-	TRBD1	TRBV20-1	CSASPTGRGQPQHF	TGCAGTGCTAGTCCGACAGGGAGGGGTCAGCCCCAGCATTTT
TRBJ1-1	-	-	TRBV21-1	CASSKRWFGVRNTEAFF	TGTGCCAGCAGCAAAAGGTGGTTCGGGGTCCGGAACACTGAAGCTTTCTTT
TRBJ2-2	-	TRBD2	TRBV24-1	CATSDDLAGGELFF	TGTGCCACCAGTGACGACCTAGCGGGCGGGGAGCTGTTTTTT
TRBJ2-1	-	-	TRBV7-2	CASSFDGYRTYNEQFF	TGTGCCAGCAGCTTCGACGGCTACCGGACTTACAATGAGCAGTTCTTC
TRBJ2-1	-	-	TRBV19	CASSIRPSENNEQFF	TGTGCCAGTAGTATACGGCCTAGCGAGAACAATGAGCAGTTCTTC
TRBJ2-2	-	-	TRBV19	CASSINIAPGELFF	TGTGCCAGTAGTATTAATATTGCGCCCGGGGAGCTGTTTTTT
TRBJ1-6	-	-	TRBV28	CASRFDSSPLHF	TGTGCCAGCAGGTTCGATAGTTCACCCCTCCACTTT
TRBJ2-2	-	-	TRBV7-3	CASSPGARGTGELFF	TGTGCCAGCAGCCCCGGGGCTAGAGGCACCGGGGAGCTGTTTTTT
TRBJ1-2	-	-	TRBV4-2	CASSQERGAVYGYTF	TGTGCCAGCAGCCAAGAGCGGGGCGCAGTCTATGGCTACACCTTC
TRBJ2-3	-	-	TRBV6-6	CASSLAGGGTDTQYF	TGTGCCAGCAGCCTCGCAGGAGGTGGAACAGATACGCAGTATTTT
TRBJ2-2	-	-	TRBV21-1	CASKTPDTGELFF	TGTGCCAGCAAGACACCTGACACCGGGGAGCTGTTTTTT
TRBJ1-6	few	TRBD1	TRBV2	CATAPDRDSPLHF	TGTGCCACCGCCCCGGACAGGGACTCACCCCTCCACTTT
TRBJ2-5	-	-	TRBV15	CATSSPYETQYF	TGTGCCACCAGCTCGCCTTATGAGACCCAGTACTTC
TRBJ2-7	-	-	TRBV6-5	CATKSPYEQYF	TGTGCCACCAAGAGCCCCTACGAGCAGTACTTC
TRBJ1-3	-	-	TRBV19	CASQDSSGNTIYF	TGTGCCTCTCAGGACAGCTCTGGAAACACCATATATTTT
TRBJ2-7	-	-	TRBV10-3	CASKGGPLEQYF	TGTGCCTCCAAGGGGGGACCCTTGGAGCAGTACTTC
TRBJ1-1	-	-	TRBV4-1	CASSQDRRGMNTEAFF	TGCGCCAGCAGCCAAGATAGGAGGGGAATGAACACTGAAGCTTTCTTT
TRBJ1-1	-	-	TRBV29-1	CSYGGETEAFF	TGCAGCTATGGGGGGGAAACTGAAGCTTTCTTT
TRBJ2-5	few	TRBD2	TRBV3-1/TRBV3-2	CASSPFPGGQETQYF	TGTGCCAGCAGCCCGTTTCCGGGGGGGCAAGAGACCCAGTACTTC
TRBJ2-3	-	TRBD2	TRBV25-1	CASSEIASGRVADTQYF	TGTGCCAGCAGTGAAATAGCTAGCGGGAGGGTAGCGGATACGCAGTATTTT
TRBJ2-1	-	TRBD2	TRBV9	CASSDGLAGGLPVEQFF	TGTGCCAGCAGCGACGGACTAGCGGGAGGGCTTCCAGTTGAGCAGTTCTTC
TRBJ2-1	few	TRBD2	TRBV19	CASSPIAGGHHNEQFF	TGTGCCAGTAGTCCCATAGCGGGAGGCCACCACAATGAGCAGTTCTTC
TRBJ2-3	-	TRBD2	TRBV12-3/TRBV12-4	CASSGTRTDTQYF	TGTGCCAGCAGCGGGACTAGAACAGATACGCAGTATTTT
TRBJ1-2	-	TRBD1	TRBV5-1	CASSLGAGGDGYTF	TGCGCCAGCAGCTTGGGTGCAGGGGGCGATGGCTACACCTTC
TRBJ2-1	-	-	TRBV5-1	CASSLSGNEQFF	TGCGCCAGCAGCTTGTCAGGCAATGAGCAGTTCTTC
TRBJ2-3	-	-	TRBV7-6	CASSSRTGPSTDTQYF	TGTGCCAGCAGCTCCAGGACCGGTCCTAGCACAGATACGCAGTATTTT
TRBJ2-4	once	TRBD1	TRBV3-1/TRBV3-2	CASSPTGLAKNIQYF	TGTGCCAGCAGTCCGACAGGGCTAGCCAAAAACATTCAGTACTTC
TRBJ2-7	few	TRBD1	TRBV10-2	CASSAGTGFREQYF	TGCGCCAGCAGTGCCGGGACAGGGTTCCGCGAGCAGTACTTC
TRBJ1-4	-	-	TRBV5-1	CASTRDSGNEKLFF	TGCGCCAGCACTCGGGACTCCGGGAATGAAAAACTGTTTTTT
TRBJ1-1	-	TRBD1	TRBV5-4	CASRRGQGNTEAFF	TGTGCCAGCAGACGTGGACAGGGGAACACTGAAGCTTTCTTT
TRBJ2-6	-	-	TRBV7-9	CASSPDGYSSGANVLTF	TGTGCCAGCAGCCCGGACGGGTATTCTTCTGGGGCCAACGTCCTGACTTTC
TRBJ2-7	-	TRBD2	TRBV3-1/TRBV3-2	CASSRGTSASYEQYF	TGTGCCAGCAGCCGGGGGACTAGCGCTAGCTACGAGCAGTACTTC
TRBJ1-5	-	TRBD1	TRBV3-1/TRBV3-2	CASSQTSGTGGGPQHF	TGTGCCAGCAGCCAAACATCCGGGACAGGGGGCGGGCCCCAGCATTTT
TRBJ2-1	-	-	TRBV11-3	CASSPQGAYNEQFF	TGTGCCAGCAGCCCGCAGGGCGCCTACAATGAGCAGTTCTTC
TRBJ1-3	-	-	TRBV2	CASSDEGTSGNTIYF	TGTGCCAGCAGTGATGAAGGGACCTCTGGAAACACCATATATTTT
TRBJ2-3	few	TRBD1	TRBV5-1	CASSLRTGRSTDTQYF	TGCGCCAGCAGCCTTAGGACAGGGAGAAGCACAGATACGCAGTATTTT
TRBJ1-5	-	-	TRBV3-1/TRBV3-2	CASSQEGGFGNQPQHF	TGTGCCAGCAGCCAAGAGGGGGGCTTTGGCAATCAGCCCCAGCATTTT
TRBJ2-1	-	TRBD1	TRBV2	CASSGGTGGTYNEQFF	TGTGCCAGCAGTGGGGGGACAGGGGGCACCTACAATGAGCAGTTCTTC
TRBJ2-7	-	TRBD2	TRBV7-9	CASSSISGGPYEQYF	TGTGCCAGCAGCTCGATTAGCGGGGGACCCTACGAGCAGTACTTC
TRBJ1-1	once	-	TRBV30	CAWSVRTTEAFF	TGTGCCTGGAGTGTACGGACCACTGAAGCTTTCTTT
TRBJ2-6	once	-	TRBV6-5	CASSYSGAGANVLTF	TGTGCCAGCAGTTACTCAGGGGCTGGGGCCAACGTCCTGACTTTC
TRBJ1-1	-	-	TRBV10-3	CAISAVGDTEAFF	TGTGCCATCAGTGCGGTAGGAGACACTGAAGCTTTCTTT
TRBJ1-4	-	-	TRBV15	CATSRDLINEKLFF	TGTGCCACCAGCAGAGATCTTATTAATGAAAAACTGTTTTTT
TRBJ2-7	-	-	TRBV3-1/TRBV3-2	CASSQGGPSVAGEQYF	TGTGCCAGCAGCCAAGGTGGTCCGTCGGTGGCGGGCGAGCAGTACTTC
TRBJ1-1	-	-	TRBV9	CASSPLTGNTEAFF	TGTGCCAGCAGCCCTTTAACAGGGAACACTGAAGCTTTCTTT